This T cell receptor (beta chain) was recovered during a study of blood T cell repertoires in COVID-19. Sequenced by immunoSEQ multiplex PCR; TCRdb stores in-frame clones only, minus some. The table lists hundreds of thousands of clones, 89% of them singletons. CDR3 length: 15 residues. Seattle cases were enrolled at active infection and followed longitudinally. Specimen: peripheral blood. This TCR came from a woman in her twenties or thirties with COVID-19, enrolled during active disease. The chain links TRBV12-2 to TRBJ2-4; TRBD1 is the table's D call, not checked against the DNA. TRBV12-2 is deemed a pseudogene. Here the CDR3 DNA reads TGTGCAAGTCGCTTATACAAATCCCCCAAAAACATTCAGTACTTC. It is translated as CASRLYKSPKNIQYF.